What follows are 2 T cell receptor beta chains derived from one specimen sequenced in a study of cytomegalovirus exposure and HLA in healthy donors. The PCR used 60 Vbeta and 13 Jbeta primers. TCRdb keeps only in-frame clones here, not all; method: immunoSEQ multiplex PCR. The table shows approximately 110,000 clones, with about 78% occurring only once. The specimen was PBMCs. The receptor set was obtained from a woman in her thirties or forties in good health and CMV-seropositive.

This clone was counted once. The chain couples TRBV5-8 to TRBJ1-2; D not certain. The germline V gene encodes CDR1 SGHTS and CDR2 YDEGEE. The CDR3 is made up of 13 amino acids. V was trimmed by 2 bases and J by 4 bases, leaving 9 bases between them. In nucleotides, the CDR3 is TGTGCCAGCAGCTTAGAACACAGCTATGGCTACACCTTC. Translation: CASSLEHSYGYTF. Using reference TRBV5-8 and TRBJ1-2 for the parts outside the CDR3, the full variable domain is EAGVTQSPTHLIKTRGQQATLRCSPISGHTSVYWYQQALGLGLQFLLWYDEGEERNRGNFPPRFSGRQFPNYSSELNVNALELEDSALYLCASSLEHSYGYTFGSGTRLTVV.

The CDR3 DNA reads TGTGCCAGCAGTTACGGGGGGGGCGACTATGGCTACACCTTC. Encoded protein: CASSYGGGDYGYTF. The V gene is TRBV6-5, the J gene TRBJ1-2; D might be TRBD1 (6 bases). The germline V gene has CDR1 MNHEY and CDR2 SVGAGI. V was clipped by 2 bases and J by 3 bases, with 10 bases between them. The CDR3 covers 14 residues.